Included here is one T cell receptor beta chain sequence, with context. This CDR3 is built from 13 residues. The germline gives CDR1 SGHRS, CDR2 YFSETQ. Trimming stripped 1 base from V and 3 bases from J, with 8 bases between. The data were obtained in a study of blood T cell repertoires in COVID-19. Produced via immunoSEQ multiplex PCR; TCRdb's table is partial and in-frame only. The sample has around 49,000 clones; around four fifths are singletons. The sequenced material came from PBMCs or T cells enriched from blood (not recorded which). The sequence was obtained from a woman between 45 and 60 years old with acute COVID-19. This chain joins TRBV5-1 and TRBJ2-7, with D uncertain. CDR3 nucleotide sequence: TGCGCCAGCAGCTTGAATCAGAACTACGAGCAGTACTTC. This encodes CASSLNQNYEQYF.